This T cell receptor beta chain was recorded in a study of T-cell reconstitution after alpha-beta-depleted transplantation in children. Study conclusions and caveats: T-cell counts and diversity at one year post-transplant came mainly from newly produced T cells. It was surviving recipient T cells and thymic progenitors that gave some patients high TCRbeta diversity at day 60. Roughly two months post-transplant, alpha-beta T cells reportedly originated from several hundred graft clones that had expanded.

As it was prepared, the TCRbeta library received unique molecular identifiers. One entry per CDR3 protein results from TCRdb running MiXCR on the PCR reads. The sample contains roughly 30,000 distinct CDR3 sequences, around 7% of which appear only once. In its sample, this clonotype was seen many times. What it recognizes is unknown. Trimming left V 1 base short and J 7 bases short, with 11 bases between. The CDR3 has 15 amino acids. Germline CDR1 reads LGHNA; CDR2 reads YNFKEQ. The chain uses TRBV4-2 and TRBJ1-6, with D maybe TRBD1 (5 bases). This TCR derives from a child under two years old who had a stem cell transplant for acute myeloid leukemia, so the T cells may come from the graft donor. This material consisted of peripheral blood, taken 60 days after TCRalphabeta/CD19-depleted stem cell transplant. CDR3 bases: TGTGCCAGCAGCCAAGTGGGGACTGTGAATTCACCCCTCCACTTT. As protein: CASSQVGTVNSPLHF.